One sample yielded the 7 T cell receptor beta chains listed below, sequenced in a study of T cell responses to AZD1222 COVID-19 vaccine. Method: immunoSEQ multiplex PCR; TCRdb's copy keeps in-frame clones and lacks some. The data show 75,000 to 100,000 clones, about 86% seen once. Sequenced material: peripheral blood, taken on day 0 of AZD1222 vaccination. These receptors were obtained from an adult in good health.

The rearrangement joins TRBV10-1 to TRBJ2-2; D possibly uses TRBD1 or TRBD2 (5 bases each). CDR3 size: 15 residues. Germline values: CDR1 WNHNN, CDR2 SYGVQD (reference sequence). Trimming removed 3 bases at V and 2 bases at J, with 10 bases between. In DNA form, the CDR3 reads TGCGCCAGCAGTGATTGGGGGTTAAACACCGGGGAGCTGTTTTTT. Protein product: CASSDWGLNTGELFF.

The chain has TRBV7-2 and TRBJ2-1, with TRBD2 matching 7 bases. Germline assignment: CDR1 SGHTA and CDR2 FQGNSA. The CDR3 is 15 amino acids. With V trimmed by 4 bases and J by 7 bases, 10 bases remained unmatched. CDR3 nucleotide sequence: TGTGCCAGCAGCTCCCTGGGGGGAGGGCCAAATGAGCAGTTCTTC. This encodes CASSSLGGGPNEQFF.

The chain recombines TRBV4-1 with TRBJ2-7, with 7 bases that match TRBD1. This CDR3 comprises 17 residues. Trimming cost V 0 bases and J 6 bases; bases outside gene matches: 14. Per the germline V gene, CDR1 is MGHRA and CDR2 is YSYEKL. The CDR3 region has the DNA TGCGCCAGCAGCCAAGAACCGACAGGGCAGGGGTTATTCGAGCAGTACTTC. Amino acid sequence: CASSQEPTGQGLFEQYF.

The J gene is TRBJ1-3, the V gene TRBV4-2; perhaps TRBD1 as D (5 bases). Trimming cost V 2 bases and J 2 bases, with 19 bases left between them. Per germline, CDR1 LGHNA and CDR2 YNFKEQ. The CDR3 totals 18 residues. CDR3 protein: CASSQPRQRGHTGNTIYF. The CDR3 DNA follows: TGTGCCAGCAGCCAACCCAGGCAAAGGGGCCACACTGGAAACACCATATATTTT.

This chain connects TRBV5-6 to TRBJ1-1; 8 positions match TRBD1. The CDR3 has 17 amino acids. Germline trimming cut 0 bases from V and 3 bases from J; bases unmatched to any gene: 10. The germline V gene encodes CDR1 SGHDT and CDR2 YYEEEE. The CDR3 DNA reads as TGTGCCAGCAGCTTGGTTCTTTCCAGGGGGCGGCACACTGAAGCTTTCTTT. Protein sequence: CASSLVLSRGRHTEAFF.

This clone occurred once. The CDR3 DNA reads TGTGCCAGCAGCTTGGCCGTTCGCGACAGGAACTATGGCTACACCTTC. Translation: CASSLAVRDRNYGYTF. The rearrangement links TRBV5-6 to TRBJ1-2, with D possibly TRBD1 on 6 matching bases. Trimming cost V 0 bases and J 2 bases, with 14 bases left between them. From germline, CDR1 is SGHDT and CDR2 YYEEEE. The CDR3 covers 16 residues. The variable domain in full, completed from reference TRBV5-6 and TRBJ1-2, reads DAGVTQSPTHLIKTRGQQVTLRCSPKSGHDTVSWYQQALGQGPQFIFQYYEEEERQRGNFPDRFSGHQFPNYSSELNVNALLLGDSALYLCASSLAVRDRNYGYTFGSGTRLTVV.

The chain links TRBV7-3 to TRBJ2-7; 10 nucleotides agree with TRBD1. Germline lookup yields CDR1 SGHTA and CDR2 FQGTGA. This CDR3 contains 16 residues. The V gene end was trimmed by 5 bases and the J gene end by 6 bases; junction bases not matched to a gene: 13. The CDR3 sequence: CASSPEGQGDFGEQYF. In DNA form, the CDR3 reads TGTGCCAGCAGCCCAGAAGGACAGGGGGATTTCGGCGAGCAGTACTTC. The full variable domain, its missing parts supplied by reference TRBV7-3 and TRBJ2-7, is GAGVSQTPSNKVTEKGKYVELRCDPISGHTALYWYRQSLGQGPEFLIYFQGTGAADDSGLPNDRFFAVRPEGSVSTLKIQRTERGDSAVYLCASSPEGQGDFGEQYFGPGTRLTVT.